The present T cell receptor beta chain was sequenced within a study of response to subunit inactivated influenza vaccine. One entry per CDR3 protein results from TCRdb running MiXCR on the RT-PCR reads. Of some 550,000 distinct CDR3 sequences listed, less than 25% are singletons. This clonotype was found a few times. The same specimen was also included in a second study, on T cells expressing NK-cell markers. This second study notes: The TCR beta cDNA came from 5'RACE template switching with UMIs. HCMV serostatus: seven of eight sequenced donors positive, one negative. About six of the donors carried dominant NKG2C+ clonotypes that took up roughly 1.0-7.0% of their CD8+ T cells.

Sequencing used CD4+ T cells sorted from PBMCs, obtained approximately 12 days after vaccination. This TCR was sampled from a man aged 50 to 60 who received an inactivated influenza vaccine.

The CDR3 nucleotides read TGCAGTGCTAGTCAGGGGGAAGATGGCTACACCTTC. Amino acids: CSASQGEDGYTF. This chain connects TRBV20-1 to TRBJ1-2, with 7 bases lining up with TRBD1. Germline V gene data show CDR1 as DFQATT and CDR2 as SNEGSKA (reference sequence). V trimming: 3 bases; J trimming: 6 bases; junction bases outside the gene matches: 4. The CDR3 runs to 12 residues.